The rows below give T cell receptor beta chains drawn from one sample of a study of shared clonotypes between healthy human individuals. TCRdb's table, derived via immunoSEQ multiplex PCR, lists solely in-frame clones and lacks some. There are under 750,000 clones in the sample; 55% to 80% occur only once, and around 1.7% lies in the top ten. Input material: memory CD4+ T cells sorted from blood. Every receptor here comes from a woman in her thirties in good health. Each CDR3 is given with its conserved first and last residue. Each record gives: D gene, V gene, J gene, clone size, CDR3 DNA, CDR3 protein. The D gene is left open where the match is weak. Clone sizes are given selectively: once, few, many, or a class where the clone is expanded.

>TRBD1|TRBV19|TRBJ2-5|.
TGTGCCAGTAGCCGCAAGGGGGCTTTGGAGACCCAGTACTTC
CASSRKGALETQYF
>TRBD1|TRBV5-8|TRBJ2-7|.
TGTGCCAGCAGCTTGGCCCCGCGGACAGGGCACTACGAGCAGTACTTC
CASSLAPRTGHYEQYF
>TRBD2|TRBV4-1|TRBJ2-1|.
TGCGCCAGCAGCCAAGCCCCGACTAGCGGCTACAATGAGCAGTTCTTC
CASSQAPTSGYNEQFF
>.|TRBV7-9|TRBJ2-1|.
TGTGCCAGCAAGTCGGGTGCCTCCTACAATGAGCAGTTCTTC
CASKSGASYNEQFF
>.|TRBV5-1|TRBJ2-3|few
TGCGCCAGCAGCTACTCCGGGACGCAGGGCCTCGCGCAGTATTTT
CASSYSGTQGLAQYF
>TRBD2|TRBV7-9|TRBJ2-7|.
TGTGCCAGCAGCTTAGCAGGGACTAGGGACGAGCAGTACTTC
CASSLAGTRDEQYF
>.|TRBV7-2|TRBJ1-2|.
TGTGCCAGCAGCTCCCCAGGGCTCGTTGGCTACACCTTC
CASSSPGLVGYTF
>.|TRBV4-1|TRBJ1-5|.
TGCGCCAGCAGCCAAGACCCGGGCAATCAGCCCCAGCATTTT
CASSQDPGNQPQHF
>.|TRBV27|TRBJ2-7|once
TGTGCCAGCAGTTGGCTGAGCGGGCACTCCTACGAGCAGTACTTC
CASSWLSGHSYEQYF
>.|TRBV25-1|TRBJ2-2|.
TGTGCCAGCAGTGAACCCCGGCACACCGGGGAGCTGTTTTTT
CASSEPRHTGELFF
>.|TRBV7-3|TRBJ2-1|few
TGTGCCAGCAGCTTACAGGGGCCCGATGAGCAGTTCTTC
CASSLQGPDEQFF
>.|TRBV7-9|TRBJ2-4|.
TGTGCCAGCAGCTTAGGGGAGGGGGTGCGAGCCAAAAACATTCAGTACTTC
CASSLGEGVRAKNIQYF
>.|TRBV28|TRBJ1-3|.
TGTGCCAGCAGTCGCGGAGGGGCAGAGGGAAACACCATATATTTT
CASSRGGAEGNTIYF
>.|TRBV7-2|TRBJ2-1|.
TGTGCCAGCAGCTTTTACCCTAGTGTCAATGAGCAGTTCTTC
CASSFYPSVNEQFF
>TRBD2|TRBV2|TRBJ2-3|once
TGTGCCAGCCCAACCAGGGGAAGTGGTAGCGGGAGCTCTAGCACAGATACGCAGTATTTT
CASPTRGSGSGSSSTDTQYF
>.|TRBV5-1|TRBJ1-1|.
TGCGCCAGCAGCTTTGGGGGTAGTGCCACTGAAGCTTTCTTT
CASSFGGSATEAFF
>TRBD2|TRBV6-4|TRBJ2-1|many
TGTGCCAGCAGTGACGCGGGAGGGGGGAATGAGCAGTTCTTC
CASSDAGGGNEQFF
>TRBD2|TRBV18|TRBJ2-1|.
TGTGCCAGCTCACCAACTAGCGGGAGTCGTGGTGAGCAGTTCTTC
CASSPTSGSRGEQFF
>.|TRBV9|TRBJ1-4|.
TGTGCCAGCAGCCCAGGGCGAGAAAAACTGTTTTTT
CASSPGREKLFF
>.|TRBV19|TRBJ1-5|.
TGTGCCAGTAGTTATGACAAGAATCAGCCCCAGCATTTT
CASSYDKNQPQHF
>.|TRBV5-1|TRBJ1-3|.
TGCGCCAGCAGCTTGGATGCTGGTTCTGGAAACACCATATATTTT
CASSLDAGSGNTIYF
>TRBD1|TRBV15|TRBJ2-2|.
TGTGCCACCAGCAGAGGTACAGGGGGGTACACCGGGGAGCTGTTTTTT
CATSRGTGGYTGELFF
>TRBD1|TRBV18|TRBJ1-5|.
TGTGCCAGCTCCCGGGACAGATCTACCGGTCAGCCCCAGCATTTT
CASSRDRSTGQPQHF
>.|TRBV7-2|TRBJ2-7|.
TGTGCCAGCAGCCCGTTCCGGGTCGACGAGCAGTACTTC
CASSPFRVDEQYF
>TRBD1|TRBV4-1|TRBJ1-1|once
TGCGCCAGCAGCCAGATGACAGGGAGCACTGAAGCTTTCTTT
CASSQMTGSTEAFF
>.|TRBV6-6|TRBJ1-1|few
TGTGCCAGCGGGGAGACGAACACTGAAGCTTTCTTT
CASGETNTEAFF
>TRBD2|TRBV23-1|TRBJ2-1|few
TGCGCCAGCAGTCAATCGTGGCTAGCGGGGTACAATGAGCAGTTCTTC
CASSQSWLAGYNEQFF
>.|TRBV5-1|TRBJ2-7|.
TGCGCCAGCAGCTTCAGGGATGGGACTTACGAGCAGTACTTC
CASSFRDGTYEQYF
>.|TRBV6-5|TRBJ1-2|.
TGTGCCAGCAGTGGTGGGCACGGCTACACCTTC
CASSGGHGYTF
>.|TRBV18|TRBJ1-1|.
TGTGCCAGCTCACCCGGTTTCAGGGACACTGAAGCTTTCTTT
CASSPGFRDTEAFF
>.|TRBV4-1|TRBJ2-7|.
TGCGCCAGCAGCGCCGGAAGGGACCGCTTACCCTACGAGCAGTACTTC
CASSAGRDRLPYEQYF
>.|TRBV5-1|TRBJ2-2|.
TGCGCCAGCAGCTGGTCGGGATCGGCCACCGGGGAGCTGTTTTTT
CASSWSGSATGELFF
>TRBD1|TRBV7-9|TRBJ2-5|.
TGTGCCAGCACCTTCCCGACAGGGCCTGAGACCCAGTACTTC
CASTFPTGPETQYF
>.|TRBV10-3|TRBJ2-3|once
TGTGCCATCAGTGAGGCTTCCACTAGCACAGATACGCAGTATTTT
CAISEASTSTDTQYF
>.|TRBV27|TRBJ2-3|.
TGTGCCAGCAGTTCCCCGGTAGCGAGAGGCGTGAATACGCAGTATTTT
CASSSPVARGVNTQYF
>TRBD1|TRBV28|TRBJ1-1|.
TGTGCCAGCAGTTTGCCTGCTGGGGACAGCCACACTGAAGCTTTCTTT
CASSLPAGDSHTEAFF
>.|TRBV7-2|TRBJ2-5|.
TGTGCCAGCAGCTTAGTAGTTCAGGAAGAGACCCAGTACTTC
CASSLVVQEETQYF
>TRBD1|TRBV19|TRBJ1-2|.
TGTGCCAGTAGCCCGGGACAGGATTATGGCTACACCTTC
CASSPGQDYGYTF
>.|TRBV20-1|TRBJ2-5|.
TGCAGTGCCTCCCCGCAAGAGACCCAGTACTTC
CSASPQETQYF
>TRBD2|TRBV5-6|TRBJ2-3|.
TGTGCCAGCAGCTTGTGGACTAGCGGGAGGAACACAGATACGCAGTATTTT
CASSLWTSGRNTDTQYF
>TRBD1|TRBV4-1|TRBJ2-2|.
TGCGCCAGCAGCCAAGATCACAGGGGGTACACCGGGGAGCTGTTTTTT
CASSQDHRGYTGELFF
>.|TRBV25-1|TRBJ2-1|.
TGTGCCAGCAGTGATGTCGAGGCACGGTCCTACAATGAGCAGTTCTTC
CASSDVEARSYNEQFF
>.|TRBV27|TRBJ2-5|.
TGTGCCAGCAGTCCCGCCCCCTCTACGAGGGGAGAGACCCAGTACTTC
CASSPAPSTRGETQYF
>TRBD2|TRBV18|TRBJ2-7|.
TGTGCCAGCTCACCAGAGCCTAGCGGGAACTACGAGCAGTACTTC
CASSPEPSGNYEQYF
>TRBD2|TRBV11-3|TRBJ2-1|.
TGTGCCAGCAGCTTAGGGGATCGACTAGCGGGAGATGGTAATGAGCAGTTCTTC
CASSLGDRLAGDGNEQFF
>TRBD2|TRBV2|TRBJ2-1|.
TGTGCCAGCGGACTAGCGGGAGTAGTTGAGCAGTTCTTC
CASGLAGVVEQFF
>.|TRBV29-1|TRBJ2-7|.
TGCAGCGCGAGGGGCAGCTCCTACGAGCAGTACTTC
CSARGSSYEQYF
>TRBD2|TRBV6-6|TRBJ2-7|.
TGTGCCAGCGAAGGTCGGGAGGACTCCTACGAGCAGTACTTC
CASEGREDSYEQYF
>.|TRBV5-1|TRBJ1-2|.
TGCGCCAGCAGCTCTACCGCCACCTCACTGGGGCGTCCCTATGGCTACACCTTC
CASSSTATSLGRPYGYTF
>TRBD1|TRBV6-5|TRBJ2-7|once
TGTGCCAGCAGCTACCGACAGGGTGCGATGAACGAGCAGTACTTC
CASSYRQGAMNEQYF